This entry concerns a single T cell receptor beta chain. Its target is not known. Using immunoSEQ multiplex PCR, the repertoire was profiled, and TCRdb retains in-frame clones only, with some absent. The repertoire holds tens of thousands of clones, just over 90% seen once, with about 1.4% in the top ten. This record belongs to a study of human versus mouse CDR3 diversity and MHC coevolution. Study information: immunoSEQ was reported to reach one in 200,000 T cells sensitivity.

Study-wide results and caveats: The lowest clonal inequality scores came from two of three human donors. iCHAO1 estimated the human TCR beta repertoire at 1.5 million to 2 million clonotypes.

Trimming took 5 bases from V and 9 from J; bases not matched to a gene: 10. Germline V gives CDR1 SGHTA, CDR2 FQGNSA. The CDR3 contains 15 residues. The sequence was collected from a person between 25 and 70 years old in good health. The sample taken for sequencing was naive CD4+ T cells from blood. Subset meaning: CD45RO-negative CD62L-positive naive CD4 T cells. V gene TRBV7-2 combines with J gene TRBJ2-1; the match to TRBD2 covers 10 bases. The CDR3 DNA is TGTGCCAGCAGCGCACCGGGACTAGCGCGAAGTGAGCAGTTCTTC. Its translation is CASSAPGLARSEQFF. The full variable domain, completed using reference TRBV7-2 and TRBJ2-1, is GAGVSQSPSNKVTEKGKDVELRCDPISGHTALYWYRQSLGQGLEFLIYFQGNSAPDKSGLPSDRFSAERTGGSVSTLTIQRTQQEDSAVYLCASSAPGLARSEQFFGPGTRLTVL.